This T cell receptor (beta chain) stems from a study of cytomegalovirus exposure and HLA in healthy donors. Overall study findings and caveats: Researchers reported in a later analysis that common viral pathogens appeared linked to several top clusters.

V shed 3 bases, J shed 1 base, and the junction held 3 bases outside the gene matches. The CDR3 loop spans 16 amino acids. CDR1 is LGHNA and CDR2 is YSLEER in the germline V gene. In regard to this clone: Its antigen is unidentified.

Primers included in the PCR were 60 Vbeta and 13 Jbeta primers. Sequenced by immunoSEQ multiplex PCR; TCRdb stores in-frame clones only, minus some. Of approximately 100,000 clones listed, roughly three quarters are singletons. This TCR derives from a female donor in good health and CMV-seropositive. Sequencing was carried out using PBMCs. The chain uses TRBV4-3 and TRBJ2-2, with TRBD1 matching over 9 bases. The CDR3 reads CASSQRTGVNTGELFF. The DNA for the CDR3 is TGCGCCAGCAGCCAGCGGACAGGGGTGAACACCGGGGAGCTGTTTTTT.